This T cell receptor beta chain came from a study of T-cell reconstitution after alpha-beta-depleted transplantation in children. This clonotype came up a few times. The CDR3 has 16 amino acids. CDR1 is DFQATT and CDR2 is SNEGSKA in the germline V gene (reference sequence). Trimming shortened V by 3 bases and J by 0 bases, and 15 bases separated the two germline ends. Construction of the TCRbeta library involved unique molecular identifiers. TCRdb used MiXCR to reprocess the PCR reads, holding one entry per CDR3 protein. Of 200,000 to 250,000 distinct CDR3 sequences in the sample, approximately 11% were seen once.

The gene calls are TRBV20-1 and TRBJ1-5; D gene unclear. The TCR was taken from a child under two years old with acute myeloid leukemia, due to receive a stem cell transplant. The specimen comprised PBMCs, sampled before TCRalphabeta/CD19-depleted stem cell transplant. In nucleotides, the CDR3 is TGCAGTGCTAGGGACCGATACTCATATAGCAATCAGCCCCAGCATTTT. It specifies CSARDRYSYSNQPQHF.